These T cell receptor beta chains were read from a single sample in a study of cytomegalovirus exposure and HLA in healthy donors. TCRdb's copy holds only in-frame clones and misses some; the assay was immunoSEQ multiplex PCR. Here the sample spans approximately 100,000 clones, 76% being singletons. Sequenced material: PBMCs. These receptor sequences come from a woman between 45 and 60 years old in good health and CMV-seropositive. Each CDR3 is given with its conserved first and last residue. Each record gives: D gene, J gene, clone size, V gene, CDR3 DNA, CDR3 protein. D genes are given only for firm matches. Clone size is not always given. Where it is, it says once, few, many or a class for expanded clones.

TRBD1,TRBJ2-4,.,TRBV7-8,TGTGCCAGCAGCCAAGGGACAGGGGGGACCAAAAACAGTCAGTACTTC,CASSQGTGGTKNSQYF
TRBD2,TRBJ2-2,.,TRBV27,TGTGCCAGCACCCCGACTAGCGGGAGGTCGGGCGGGGAGCTGTTTTTT,CASTPTSGRSGGELFF
.,TRBJ2-6,.,TRBV11-2,TGTGCCAGCAGCTTATCAGCTGGGGCCAACGTCCTGACTTTC,CASSLSAGANVLTF
.,TRBJ1-2,.,TRBV2,TGTGCCAGCAGTGAGGGGTGGAACCCAGGGGTGAGCTACACCTTC,CASSEGWNPGVSYTF
.,TRBJ2-7,.,TRBV6-5,TGTGCCAGCAGTCCAAGGGACACTTCCTACGAGCAGTACTTC,CASSPRDTSYEQYF
.,TRBJ1-1,.,TRBV28,TGTGCCAGCAGCCTATCCGGGACTGAAGCTTTCTTT,CASSLSGTEAFF
TRBD1,TRBJ1-2,.,TRBV6-5,TGTGCCAGCAGTGGGACAGGGGAGGGGGCTCGCGGCTACACCTTC,CASSGTGEGARGYTF
TRBD1,TRBJ1-1,few,TRBV19,TGTGCCAGTAGAGCCGACAGGGAGAACACTGAAGCTTTCTTT,CASRADRENTEAFF
TRBD2,TRBJ2-7,.,TRBV5-1,TGCGCCAGCACTCCCGGGACTACCCTCTACGAGCAGTACTTC,CASTPGTTLYEQYF
TRBD2,TRBJ2-3,.,TRBV27,TGTGCCAGCAGCTTATCTAGCGGAGGCACAGATACGCAGTATTTT,CASSLSSGGTDTQYF
TRBD2,TRBJ2-3,.,TRBV2,TGTGCCAGCAACAGACTAGCTCGCACAGATACGCAGTATTTT,CASNRLARTDTQYF
TRBD2,TRBJ2-7,.,TRBV19,TGTGCCAGTAGTCCGGGACTAGCGGGTTCCTACGAGCAGTACTTC,CASSPGLAGSYEQYF
.,TRBJ2-1,few,TRBV7-3,TGTGCCAGCAGCTACCGGGACTCGACCTCCAATGAGCAGTTCTTC,CASSYRDSTSNEQFF
.,TRBJ1-6,.,TRBV27,TGTGCCAGCAGTTTAACGCGCTCCTATAATTCACCCCTCCACTTT,CASSLTRSYNSPLHF
TRBD1,TRBJ1-4,.,TRBV5-6,TGTGCCAGCAGCTTGTCTACAGGGGTAGGCGAAAAACTGTTTTTT,CASSLSTGVGEKLFF
.,TRBJ2-7,few,TRBV18,TGTGCCAGCTCCGGACTGCGCTCCTACGAGCAGTACTTC,CASSGLRSYEQYF
TRBD1,TRBJ2-3,.,TRBV4-3,TGCGCCAGCAGCCAAGATATACAGGGGCTAGATACGCAGTATTTT,CASSQDIQGLDTQYF
.,TRBJ2-1,.,TRBV9,TGTGCCAGCAGCTACCGGTGGGAGGGGGAGTGGTGTACCGTTCGATTTCGCTACAATGAGCAGTTCTTC,CASSYRWEGEWCTVRFRYNEQFF
.,TRBJ2-2,.,TRBV6-5,TGTGCCAGCAGTTACGGCACCCACACCGGGGAGCTGTTTTTT,CASSYGTHTGELFF
TRBD2,TRBJ2-2,few,TRBV15,TGTGCCACCAGCAGAACCGGGACTAGTCGAACCGGGGAGCTGTTTTTT,CATSRTGTSRTGELFF
.,TRBJ1-6,.,TRBV11-2,TGTGCCAGCAGCTCAAGGGGGAACTATTCACCCCTCCACTTT,CASSSRGNYSPLHF
.,TRBJ2-1,.,TRBV15,TGTGCCACCAGCGGAGAACTAGCCTCCCCCCCTTCCTACAATGAGCAGTTCTTC,CATSGELASPPSYNEQFF
.,TRBJ2-7,.,TRBV21-1,TGTGCCAGCAGAACAGGGCAAAACTACGAGCAGTACTTC,CASRTGQNYEQYF
.,TRBJ2-1,.,TRBV11-3,TGTGCCAGCAGCTTTGCGGGAAAGAGCTCCTACAATGAGCAGTTCTTC,CASSFAGKSSYNEQFF
TRBD2,TRBJ2-3,few,TRBV9,TGTGCCAGCAGCGTTGGGCGGGGGGGCGGATCAGATACGCAGTATTTT,CASSVGRGGGSDTQYF
TRBD1,TRBJ1-1,.,TRBV5-8,TGTGCCAGCAGCTTGGAGGGGGCCGGGAACACTGAAGCTTTCTTT,CASSLEGAGNTEAFF
TRBD1,TRBJ2-5,once,TRBV5-1,TGCGCCAGCAGCTGGGGACAGGGGGAAGGGCAGTACTTC,CASSWGQGEGQYF
.,TRBJ2-7,.,TRBV7-2,TGTGCCAGCAGCCCCCAAAGGGGGGGCGGGCAGTACTTC,CASSPQRGGGQYF
.,TRBJ1-1,.,TRBV2,TGTGCCAGCAGGAGGAGCCTCATGAACACTGAAGCTTTCTTT,CASRRSLMNTEAFF
TRBD1,TRBJ2-5,.,TRBV27,TGTGCCAGCAGGAAACAGGGGGTAAACCAAGAGACCCAGTACTTC,CASRKQGVNQETQYF
.,TRBJ2-7,.,TRBV6-1,TGTGCCAGCAGTCTTACAAGACAGAGCTCCTACGAGCAGTACTTC,CASSLTRQSSYEQYF
TRBD1,TRBJ2-1,.,TRBV6-1,TGTGCCAGCAGTGAAGTACAGGGGACCAATGAGCAGTTCTTC,CASSEVQGTNEQFF
.,TRBJ2-5,.,TRBV6-5,TGTGCCAGCAGTTCATCGGGAGAGACCCAGTACTTC,CASSSSGETQYF
TRBD2,TRBJ2-2,once,TRBV9,TGTGCCAGCAGCGTAGCGACTAGCGGGAGCACCGGGGAGCTGTTTTTT,CASSVATSGSTGELFF
.,TRBJ2-2,.,TRBV9,TGTGCCAGCAGCGCCCGACTAGACGCGAACACCGGGGAGCTGTTTTTT,CASSARLDANTGELFF
TRBD2,TRBJ2-5,many,TRBV4-3,TGCGCCAGCAGCCGTAGCGGGAGAGAGACCCAGTACTTC,CASSRSGRETQYF
.,TRBJ2-6,.,TRBV9,TGTGCCAGCAGCGTCCAATCTTCTGGGGCCAACGGCCTGACTTTC,CASSVQSSGANGLTF